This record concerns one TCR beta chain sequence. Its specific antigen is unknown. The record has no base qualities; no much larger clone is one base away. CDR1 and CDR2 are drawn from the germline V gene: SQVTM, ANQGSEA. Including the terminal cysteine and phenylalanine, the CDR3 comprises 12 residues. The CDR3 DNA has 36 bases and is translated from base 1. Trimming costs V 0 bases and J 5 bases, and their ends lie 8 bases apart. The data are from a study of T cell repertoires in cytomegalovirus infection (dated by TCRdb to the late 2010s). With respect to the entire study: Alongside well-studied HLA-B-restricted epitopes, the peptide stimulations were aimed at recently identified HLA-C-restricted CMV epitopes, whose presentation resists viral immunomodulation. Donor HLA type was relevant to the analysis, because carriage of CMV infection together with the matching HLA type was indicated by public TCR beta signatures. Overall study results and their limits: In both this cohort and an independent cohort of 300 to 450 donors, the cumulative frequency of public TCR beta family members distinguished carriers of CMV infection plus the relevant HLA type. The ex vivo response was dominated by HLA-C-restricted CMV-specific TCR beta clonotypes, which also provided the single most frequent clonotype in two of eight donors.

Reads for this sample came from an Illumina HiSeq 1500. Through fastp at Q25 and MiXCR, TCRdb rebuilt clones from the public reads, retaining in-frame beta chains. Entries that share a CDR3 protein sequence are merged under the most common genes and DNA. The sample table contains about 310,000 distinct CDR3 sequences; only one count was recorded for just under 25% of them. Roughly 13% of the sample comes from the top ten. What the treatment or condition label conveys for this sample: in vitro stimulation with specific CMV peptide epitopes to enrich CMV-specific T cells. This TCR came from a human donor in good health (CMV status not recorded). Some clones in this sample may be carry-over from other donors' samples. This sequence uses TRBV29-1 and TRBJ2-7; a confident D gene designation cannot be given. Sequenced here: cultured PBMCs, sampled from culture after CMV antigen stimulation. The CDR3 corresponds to CSVEDGVDEQYF. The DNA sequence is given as TGCAGCGTTGAAGATGGGGTCGACGAGCAGTACTTC.